This T cell receptor (beta chain) derives from a study of Graves' ophthalmopathy and Graves' hyperthyroidism. Using RNA transcripts, the TCR beta CDR3 regions were amplified. A first-round RT-PCR used HTBI primers, followed by a second-round multiplex PCR. MiXCR, applied by TCRdb to the multiplex PCR reads, yields one record per CDR3 protein. This repertoire shows 400,000 to 500,000 distinct CDR3 sequences, under 25% found once; its top ten account for roughly 3%. In this cohort's terms, stable hyperthyroidism meant no ophthalmopathy by 18 months of follow-up. Findings and caveats of the study: Blood also harbored most expanded thyroid clonotypes above 0.001 frequency.

CDR1 LNHNV and CDR2 YYDKDF come from the germline V gene (reference sequence). The CDR3 is 14 amino acids. Trimming cost V 5 bases and J 1 base, with 11 bases left between them. This clonotype was found many times. The antigen is unknown. This sequence was found in a woman between 18 and 29 years old with stable Graves' hyperthyroidism. Sequences were obtained from peripheral blood. The chain uses TRBV15 and TRBJ1-1; TRBD1 might be the D (5 bases). This CDR3 is CATSVEGRNTEAFF. The CDR3 region has the DNA TGTGCCACCAGCGTTGAGGGACGGAACACTGAAGCTTTCTTT. The variable domain in full, completed from reference TRBV15 and TRBJ1-1, reads DAMVIQNPRYQVTQFGKPVTLSCSQTLNHNVMYWYQQKSSQAPKLLFHYYDKDFNNEADTPDNFQSRRPNTSFCFLDIRSPGLGDTAMYLCATSVEGRNTEAFFGQGTRLTVV.